This T cell receptor beta chain originates from a study of T cells after posttransplantation cyclophosphamide. Overall study findings and caveats: Donor CD8+ memory clones often dominated recipient blood repertoires at later times. After PTCy, TRB diversity resembled that of CNI/methotrexate controls. Skin or GI-infiltrating T cells shared few TRB sequences with blood.

Sequencing was performed with immunoSEQ multiplex PCR; in TCRdb, only in-frame clones are kept and a portion is missing. The data show about 20,000 clones, 85% to 90% seen once. The V gene lost 3 bases and the J gene lost 6 bases, with 9 bases spanning the gap. CDR3 size: 12 residues. CDR1 is SGHTA, CDR2 FQGTGA, per germline. This clone occurred a few times. Its antigen is undetermined. Other DNA sequences of this sample code for an identical CDR3. Sampled 1 year posttransplant, controls received myeloablative marrow transplants, methotrexate and a calcineurin inhibitor. The rearrangement uses TRBV7-3 and TRBJ2-7, with D maybe TRBD1 (6 bases). The sequences come from PBMCs, collected approximately 370 days after allogeneic stem cell transplant with calcineurin inhibitor and methotrexate. The clonotype originates from a female patient aged 30 to 45 who received an allogeneic stem cell transplant from an unrelated donor, was CMV-positive, and had acute and chronic GVHD. Some T cells may arise from the graft donor. CDR3: CASSLTGGEQYF. CDR3 nucleotides: TGTGCCAGCAGCTTGACAGGCGGCGAGCAGTACTTC.